This TCR beta chain was captured in a study of T cells after yellow fever vaccination. Overall study: Preparing low-cell-number fractions relied on SMART-Seq v4 Ultra Low Input. Study observations and caveats: A large majority of primary-vaccination clones showed up again after the booster (approximately 95% CD4, 85% to 90% CD8). Abundant bulk-population clonotypes could contaminate the FACS-sorted repertoires.

About this clonotype itself: Its specificity is not known.

For TCR, cDNA came from 5'RACE template switching, which added a universal primer site and UMIs. TCRdb analysed the 5' RACE reads with MiXCR anew, one entry per CDR3 protein. The sample yields a few hundred thousand distinct CDR3 sequences, 17% seen once. This specimen was PBMCs, taken less than 6 days after the first yellow fever vaccination. The receptor comes from a man aged 18 to 30 who received the YFV17D yellow fever vaccine.

CDR3 amino acids: CASSFWGRYYGYTF. DNA of the CDR3: TGTGCCAGCAGTTTTTGGGGGCGGTATTATGGCTACACCTTC. V is TRBV12-3 or TRBV12-4 and J is TRBJ1-2; possibly TRBD1 for D (6 bases). V was clipped by 3 bases and J by 5 bases, with 13 bases between them. This CDR3 region has 14 residues.